This entry concerns a single TCR beta chain. From germline, CDR1 is MNHEY and CDR2 SVGAGI. This CDR3 has 12 residues. The germline V and J ends were trimmed by 10 bases and 10 bases, with 17 bases remaining between them. The entry originates in a study of blood T cell repertoires in COVID-19. The overall study: Collection of acute and convalescent COVID-19 samples took place in the United States, Italy and Spain.

As originally analysed: Estimation of nucleated cell counts was performed using reference gene primer amplification. Repertoires were generated with immunoSEQ multiplex PCR, while TCRdb's copy carries only in-frame clones and drops some. From that table come the V and J calls and clone size; the DNA was used to work out D and trimming. This sample has around 250,000 clones, with 83% found just once. The sequenced sample was peripheral blood. The receptor's source is a man aged 80 or over with acute or convalescent COVID-19. This rearrangement joins TRBV6-5 to TRBJ2-1; possibly TRBD1 for D (5 bases). CDR3 protein: CATRTLPGEQFF. The CDR3 region has the DNA TGTGCCACGCGGACGCTTCCAGGGGAGCAGTTCTTC.